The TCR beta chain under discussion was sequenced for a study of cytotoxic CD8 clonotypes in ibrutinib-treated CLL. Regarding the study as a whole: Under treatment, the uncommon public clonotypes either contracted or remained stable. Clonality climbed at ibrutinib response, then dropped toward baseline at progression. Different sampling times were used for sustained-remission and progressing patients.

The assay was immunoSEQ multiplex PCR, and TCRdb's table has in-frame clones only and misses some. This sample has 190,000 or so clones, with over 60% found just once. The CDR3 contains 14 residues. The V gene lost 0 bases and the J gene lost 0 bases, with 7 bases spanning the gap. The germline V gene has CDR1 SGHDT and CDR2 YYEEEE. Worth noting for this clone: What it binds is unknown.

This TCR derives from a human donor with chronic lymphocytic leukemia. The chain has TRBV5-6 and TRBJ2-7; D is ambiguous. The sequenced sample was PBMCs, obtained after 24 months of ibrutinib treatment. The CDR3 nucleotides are TGTGCCAGCAGCTTGGGACTCCACTCCTACGAGCAGTACTTC. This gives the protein CASSLGLHSYEQYF.